This T cell receptor beta chain was captured in a study of T-cell reconstitution after alpha-beta-depleted transplantation in children. Trimming stripped 7 bases from V and 0 bases from J, with 19 bases between. The CDR3 totals 18 residues. Looked up from germline, CDR1 is MNHNS and CDR2 is SASEGT. General study results and limits: Diversity and T-cell counts at one year after transplant derived mostly from new T cells. From surviving recipient T cells and thymic progenitors came the high day-60 TCRbeta diversity observed in some patients. By about two months after transplant, alpha-beta T cells reportedly arose from several hundred graft clones that had expanded.

As concerns this clonotype: Antigen specificity is unknown.

Unique molecular identifiers featured in how the TCRbeta library was prepared. A single record per CDR3 protein comes from TCRdb applying MiXCR to the PCR reads. The sample has about 110,000 distinct CDR3 sequences, about 6% seen once. V and J are TRBV6-1 and TRBJ2-6, with D possibly TRBD1 on 7 matching bases. The material sequenced was PBMCs, mostly from graft donor cells, taken 360 days after TCRalphabeta/CD19-depleted stem cell transplant. This TCR derives from a male patient under 10 years old who had a stem cell transplant for acute lymphoblastic leukemia, so the T cells may come from the graft donor. Here the CDR3 DNA reads TGTGCCAGCACCACGCCAAGGCAGGGGGGCTCTGGGGCCAACGTCCTGACTTTC. Translation: CASTTPRQGGSGANVLTF.